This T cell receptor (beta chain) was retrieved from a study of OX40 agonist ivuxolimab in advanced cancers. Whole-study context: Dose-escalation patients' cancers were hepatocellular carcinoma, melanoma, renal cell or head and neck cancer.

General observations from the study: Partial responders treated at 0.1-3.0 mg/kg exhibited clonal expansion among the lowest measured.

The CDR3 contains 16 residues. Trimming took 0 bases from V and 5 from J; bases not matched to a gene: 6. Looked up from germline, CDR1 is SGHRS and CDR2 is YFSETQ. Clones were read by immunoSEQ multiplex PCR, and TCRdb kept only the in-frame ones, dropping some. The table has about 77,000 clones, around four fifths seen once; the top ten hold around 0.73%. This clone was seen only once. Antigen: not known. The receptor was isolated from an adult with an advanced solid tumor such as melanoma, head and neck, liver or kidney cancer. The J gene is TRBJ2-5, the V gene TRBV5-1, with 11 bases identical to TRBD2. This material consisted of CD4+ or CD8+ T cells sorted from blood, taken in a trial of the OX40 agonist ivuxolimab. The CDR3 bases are TGCGCCAGCAGCTTGGGCGCGGCTAGCGGGGGGGAGACCCAGTACTTC. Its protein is CASSLGAASGGETQYF.